The next 4 T cell receptor beta chains were all read from a single sample in a study of PD-1 blockade in classical Hodgkin lymphoma. Profiled with immunoSEQ multiplex PCR; TCRdb holds only in-frame clones, not every one. Seen here are tens of thousands of clones, around 80% observed once, and the top ten hold about 19%. Stated time point: cycle 4 day 1 (C4D1), after more than five weeks of nivolumab. No patient escaped relapse after autologous stem cell transplantation, and brentuximab vedotin exposure varied. Sequenced material: peripheral blood mononuclear cells (PBMCs), taken before the fourth cycle of nivolumab. The source of these receptors is a human donor with classical Hodgkin lymphoma.

The chain joins TRBV6-7 to TRBJ2-2; 10 nucleotides match TRBD1. TRBV6-7 is reported as an ORF; its role is uncertain. The CDR3 sequence is 18 residues long. V shed 2 bases and J 6 bases; nucleotides not matched to a gene: 12. The CDR3 loop reads CASSYTWGRQGAPGELFF. As DNA, the CDR3 is TGTGCCAGCAGTTACACGTGGGGGAGACAGGGGGCGCCCGGGGAGCTGTTTTTT.

The rearrangement uses TRBV27 and TRBJ1-1, with 8 bases identical to TRBD1. Germline-derived CDR1 and CDR2 are MNHEY and SMNVEV (reference sequence). Germline trimming cut 6 bases from V and 1 base from J; bases unmatched to any gene: 4. The CDR3 is 14 amino acids. The CDR3 loop is CASRGDRTNTEAFF. CDR3 bases: TGTGCCAGCAGGGGGGACAGGACGAACACTGAAGCTTTCTTT.

The chain links TRBV7-3 to TRBJ1-1; D perhaps matches TRBD1 (6 bases). The CDR3 has 14 residues. V dropped 3 bases and J dropped 1 base, with 9 bases sitting between them. Germline CDR1 is SGHTA and CDR2 is FQGTGA. For the CDR3, the DNA is TGTGCCAGCAGCTTGTCCAGGGGGAACACTGAAGCTTTCTTT. It encodes CASSLSRGNTEAFF.

The genes are TRBV7-2 and TRBJ2-1; D may match TRBD1 or TRBD2 (5 bases each). The CDR3 sequence is 16 residues long. Per the germline V gene, CDR1 is SGHTA and CDR2 is FQGNSA. V shed 4 bases and J shed 2 bases, with 15 bases lying between them. The CDR3 region is CASSSRDGDTYNEQFF. The CDR3 region has the DNA TGTGCCAGCAGCTCCCGGGACGGCGATACCTACAATGAGCAGTTCTTC.